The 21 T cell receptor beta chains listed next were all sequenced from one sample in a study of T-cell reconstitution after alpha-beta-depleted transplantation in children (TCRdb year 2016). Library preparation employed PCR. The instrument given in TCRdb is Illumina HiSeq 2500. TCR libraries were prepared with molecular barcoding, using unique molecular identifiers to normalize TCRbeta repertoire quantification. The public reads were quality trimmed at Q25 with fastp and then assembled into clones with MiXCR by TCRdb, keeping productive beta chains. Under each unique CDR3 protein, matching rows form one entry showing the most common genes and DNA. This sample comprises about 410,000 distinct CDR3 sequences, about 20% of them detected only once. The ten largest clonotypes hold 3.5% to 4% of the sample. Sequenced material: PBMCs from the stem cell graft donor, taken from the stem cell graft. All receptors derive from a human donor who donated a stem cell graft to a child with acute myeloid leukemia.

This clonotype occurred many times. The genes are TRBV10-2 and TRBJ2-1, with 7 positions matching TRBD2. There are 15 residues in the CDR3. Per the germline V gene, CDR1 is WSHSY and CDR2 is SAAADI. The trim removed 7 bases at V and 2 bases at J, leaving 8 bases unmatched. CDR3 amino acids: CASTVLAGAYNEQFF. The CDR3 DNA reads TGCGCCAGCACCGTACTGGCGGGAGCCTACAATGAGCAGTTCTTC.

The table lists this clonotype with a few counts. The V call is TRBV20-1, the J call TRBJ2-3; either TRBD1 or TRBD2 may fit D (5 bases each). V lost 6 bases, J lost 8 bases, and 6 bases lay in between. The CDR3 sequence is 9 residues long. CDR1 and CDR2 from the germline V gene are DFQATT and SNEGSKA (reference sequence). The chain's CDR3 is CSAGATQYF. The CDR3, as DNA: TGCAGTGCCGGGGCTACGCAGTATTTT.

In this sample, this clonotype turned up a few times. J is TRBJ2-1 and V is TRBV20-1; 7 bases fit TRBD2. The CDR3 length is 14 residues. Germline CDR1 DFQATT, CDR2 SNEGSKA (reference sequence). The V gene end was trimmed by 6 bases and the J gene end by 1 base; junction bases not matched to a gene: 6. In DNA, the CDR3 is TGCAGTGCGAGGACTAGTACTTCCTACAATGAGCAGTTCTTC. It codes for CSARTSTSYNEQFF.

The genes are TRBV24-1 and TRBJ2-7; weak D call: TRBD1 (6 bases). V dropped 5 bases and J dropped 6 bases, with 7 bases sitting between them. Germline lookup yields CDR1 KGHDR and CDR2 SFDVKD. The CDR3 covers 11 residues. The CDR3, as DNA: TGTGCCACCAGTGCAGGGGTCGAGCAGTACTTC. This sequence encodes CATSAGVEQYF.

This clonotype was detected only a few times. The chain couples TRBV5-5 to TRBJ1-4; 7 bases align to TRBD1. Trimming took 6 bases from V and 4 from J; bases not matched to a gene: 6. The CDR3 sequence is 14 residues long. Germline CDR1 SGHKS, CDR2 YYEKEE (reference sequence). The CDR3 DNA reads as TGTGCCAGCACCCGGGACAGCAATAATGAAAAACTGTTTTTT. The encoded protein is CASTRDSNNEKLFF.

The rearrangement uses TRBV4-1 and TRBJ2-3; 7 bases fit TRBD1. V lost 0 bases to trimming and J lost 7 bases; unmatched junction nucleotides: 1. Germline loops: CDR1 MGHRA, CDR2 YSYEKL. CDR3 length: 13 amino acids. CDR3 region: CASSQDRGHTQYF. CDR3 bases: TGCGCCAGCAGCCAAGATAGGGGGCATACGCAGTATTTT.

In nucleotides, the CDR3 is TGCAGCGCAGACGGTGGGTCTAGCGGATTTCAAGAGACCCAGTACTTC. Translated: CSADGGSSGFQETQYF. The chain joins TRBV29-1 to TRBJ2-5, with TRBD2 identical over 7 bases. This CDR3 contains 16 residues. Germline V gene sequence: CDR1 SQVTM, CDR2 ANQGSEA. Unmatched junction bases numbered 16, after V lost 7 bases and J lost 2 bases.

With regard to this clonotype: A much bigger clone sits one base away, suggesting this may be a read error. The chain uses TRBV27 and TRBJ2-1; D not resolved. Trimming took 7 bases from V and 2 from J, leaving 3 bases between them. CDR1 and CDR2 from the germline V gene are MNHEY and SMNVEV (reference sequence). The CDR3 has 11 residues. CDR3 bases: TGTGCCAGCATTACCTACAATGAGCAGTTCTTC. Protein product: CASITYNEQFF.

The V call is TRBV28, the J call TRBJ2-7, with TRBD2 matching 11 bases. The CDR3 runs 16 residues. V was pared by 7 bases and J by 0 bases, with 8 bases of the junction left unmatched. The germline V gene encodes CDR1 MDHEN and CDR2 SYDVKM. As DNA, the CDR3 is TGTGCCAGCACCGATCTGACTAGCGGGGCCTCCTACGAGCAGTACTTC. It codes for CASTDLTSGASYEQYF.

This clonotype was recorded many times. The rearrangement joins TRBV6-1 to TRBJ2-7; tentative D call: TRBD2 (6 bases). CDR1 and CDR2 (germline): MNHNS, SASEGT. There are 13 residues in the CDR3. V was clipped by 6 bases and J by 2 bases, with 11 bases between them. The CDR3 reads CASRVWGAYEQYF. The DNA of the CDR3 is TGTGCCAGCAGGGTTTGGGGGGCCTACGAGCAGTACTTC.

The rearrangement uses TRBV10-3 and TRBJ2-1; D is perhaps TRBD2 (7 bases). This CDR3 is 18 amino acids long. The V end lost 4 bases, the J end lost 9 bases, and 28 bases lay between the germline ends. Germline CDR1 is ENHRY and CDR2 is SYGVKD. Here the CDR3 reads CAISGDTNAEGGSGEQFF. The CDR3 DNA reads TGTGCCATCAGTGGGGACACTAACGCGGAGGGGGGGAGTGGTGAGCAGTTCTTC.

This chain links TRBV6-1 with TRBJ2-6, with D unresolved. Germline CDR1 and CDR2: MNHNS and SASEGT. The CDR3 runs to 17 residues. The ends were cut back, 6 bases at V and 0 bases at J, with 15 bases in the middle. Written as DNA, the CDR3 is TGTGCCAGCAGGCGAAAAGGGTCCACCTCTGGGGCCAACGTCCTGACTTTC. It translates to CASRRKGSTSGANVLTF.

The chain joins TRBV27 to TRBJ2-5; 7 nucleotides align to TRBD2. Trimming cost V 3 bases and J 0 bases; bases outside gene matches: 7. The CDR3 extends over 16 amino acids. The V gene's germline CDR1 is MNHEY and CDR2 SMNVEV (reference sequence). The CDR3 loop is CASSFGSGAYQETQYF. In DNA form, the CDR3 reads TGTGCCAGCAGTTTCGGGAGCGGGGCCTACCAAGAGACCCAGTACTTC.

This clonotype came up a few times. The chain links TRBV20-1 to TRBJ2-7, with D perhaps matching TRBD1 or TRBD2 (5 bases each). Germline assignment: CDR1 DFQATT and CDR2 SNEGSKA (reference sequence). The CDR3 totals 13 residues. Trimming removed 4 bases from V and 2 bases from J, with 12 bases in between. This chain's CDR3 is CSATPGPAYEQYF. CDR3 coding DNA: TGCAGTGCTACCCCGGGGCCAGCCTACGAGCAGTACTTC.

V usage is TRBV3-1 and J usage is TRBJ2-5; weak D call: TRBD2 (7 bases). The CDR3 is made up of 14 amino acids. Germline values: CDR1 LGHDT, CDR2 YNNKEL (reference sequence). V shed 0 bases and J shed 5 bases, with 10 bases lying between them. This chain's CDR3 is CASSQDWGGETQYF. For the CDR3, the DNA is TGTGCCAGCAGCCAAGATTGGGGGGGCGAGACCCAGTACTTC.

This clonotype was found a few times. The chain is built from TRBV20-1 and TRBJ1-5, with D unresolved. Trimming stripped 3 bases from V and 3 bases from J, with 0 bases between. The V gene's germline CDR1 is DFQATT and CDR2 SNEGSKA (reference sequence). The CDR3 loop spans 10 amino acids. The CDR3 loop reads CSASNQPQHF. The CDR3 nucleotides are TGCAGTGCTAGCAATCAGCCCCAGCATTTT.

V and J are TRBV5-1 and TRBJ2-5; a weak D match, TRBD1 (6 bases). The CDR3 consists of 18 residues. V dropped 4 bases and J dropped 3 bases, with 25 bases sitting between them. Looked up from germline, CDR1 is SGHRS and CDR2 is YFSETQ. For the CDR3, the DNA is TGCGCCAGCAGCCGTCCTCAGGGGAGCGTCAGCGGAGAAGAGACCCAGTACTTC. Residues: CASSRPQGSVSGEETQYF.

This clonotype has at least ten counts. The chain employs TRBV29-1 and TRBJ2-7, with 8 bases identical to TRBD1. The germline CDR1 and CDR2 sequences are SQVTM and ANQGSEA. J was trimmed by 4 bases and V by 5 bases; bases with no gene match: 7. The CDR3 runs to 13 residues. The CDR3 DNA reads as TGCAGCGTTTCGAAGCGACAGGGGTACGAGCAGTACTTC. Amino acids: CSVSKRQGYEQYF.

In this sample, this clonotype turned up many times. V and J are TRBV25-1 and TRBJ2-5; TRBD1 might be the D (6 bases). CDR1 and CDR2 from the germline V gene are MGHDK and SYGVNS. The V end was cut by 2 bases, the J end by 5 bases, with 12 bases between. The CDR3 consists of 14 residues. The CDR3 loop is CASSEGRRGETQYF. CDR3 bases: TGTGCCAGCAGTGAAGGGCGCAGGGGTGAGACCCAGTACTTC.

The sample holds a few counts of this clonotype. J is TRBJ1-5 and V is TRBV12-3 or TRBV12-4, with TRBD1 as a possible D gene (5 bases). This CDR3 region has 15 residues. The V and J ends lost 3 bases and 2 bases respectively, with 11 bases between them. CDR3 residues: CASSFGQGGNQPQHF. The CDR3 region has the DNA TGTGCCAGCAGTTTCGGTCAGGGTGGCAATCAGCCCCAGCATTTT.

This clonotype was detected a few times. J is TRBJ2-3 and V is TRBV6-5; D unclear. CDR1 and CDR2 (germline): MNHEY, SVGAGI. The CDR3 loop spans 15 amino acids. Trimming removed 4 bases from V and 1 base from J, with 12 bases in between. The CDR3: CASSSGAARTDTQYF. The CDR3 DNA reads TGTGCCAGCAGTTCCGGAGCAGCCCGCACAGATACGCAGTATTTT.